This T cell receptor beta chain was sequenced in a study of control samples from healthy donors and cancer patients. Only in-frame clones appear in the TCRdb table, and some are missing; sequencing was by immunoSEQ multiplex PCR. The sample holds around 80,000 clones; approximately 94% are singletons and the top ten take 2.8%. Trimming took off 8 bases at V and 5 bases at J, with 14 bases between the two ends. This CDR3 has 13 amino acids. The sample consisted of blood. V gene TRBV12-3 or TRBV12-4 combines with J gene TRBJ2-3; D unclear. The sequence derives from a woman aged 25 to 45 in good health. CDR3 residues: CASASQRRDTQYF. The CDR3 DNA follows: TGTGCCAGCGCCTCTCAGAGGAGAGATACGCAGTATTTT.